This T cell receptor (beta chain) appears in the sequencing data of a study of blood T cell repertoires in COVID-19. Trimming at V came to 5 bases and at J to 7 bases, leaving 5 bases not matched to a gene. The CDR3 covers 14 residues. In germline, CDR1 is SEHNR, CDR2 FQNEAQ (reference sequence). Seattle cases were enrolled at active infection and followed longitudinally. The repertoire was sequenced with immunoSEQ multiplex PCR; TCRdb's copy has only in-frame clones and lacks some. The sample holds 350,000 or so clones; about 91% are singletons and the top ten take roughly 1.7%. Material: peripheral blood. The receptor's source is a woman under 40 with COVID-19, enrolled during active disease. V is TRBV7-9 and J is TRBJ2-2; 9 bases map to TRBD1. The CDR3 DNA is TGTGCCAGCAGCCGGACAGGGGATGGCGGGGAGCTGTTTTTT. This encodes CASSRTGDGGELFF.